This TCR beta chain was obtained from a study of beta chain features in type 1 diabetes. In the study overall: Patients and healthy donors were similar in age, gender and cell yields.

Germline V gene lookup returns CDR1 GTSNPN and CDR2 SVGIG (reference sequence). V lost 5 bases and J 0 bases, leaving 11 bases between the germline ends. The CDR3 length is 14 residues. Study observations and caveats: In patients and controls equally, PCR might favor templates that are shorter. High TCR expression in some cells could lead to their over-representation in cDNA sequencing.

All of the isolated RNA was reverse transcribed, so expressed TCRB transcripts were sequenced. There were 3.5 million or so reads on average in the naive, central memory and regulatory T cell samples. The method was immunoSEQ multiplex PCR; TCRdb's version includes in-frame clones alone and lacks a portion of them. The table includes around 300,000 clones, about 14% detected once. On this clone: Its antigen is unidentified.

The material sequenced was central memory CD4+ T cells from blood. The sequence derives from a man under 40 in good health. The gene calls are TRBV30 and TRBJ1-3; D possibly corresponds to TRBD1 (5 bases). In nucleotides, the CDR3 is TGTGCCTGGGAGGGGAGGCTCTCTGGAAACACCATATATTTT. Its protein product is CAWEGRLSGNTIYF.